These T cell receptor beta chains were read from a single sample in a study of Ad26.COV2.S vaccination and SARS-CoV-2 variants. Profiled with immunoSEQ multiplex PCR; TCRdb holds only in-frame clones, not every one. Among over 400,000 clones listed, approximately 92% were seen once. The specimen was peripheral blood, collected in a trial of Ad26.COV2.S vaccine versus placebo. The receptors originated from a person aged 18-60 years who received the Ad26.COV2.S COVID-19 vaccine or a placebo. Both conserved end residues are part of each CDR3. Each record gives: D gene, J gene, clone size, V gene, CDR3 DNA, CDR3 protein. The D gene is left open where the match is weak. Expanded clones get a size class; other rows say once, few or many, or leave the size out.

>NA|TRBJ1-1|NA|TRBV4-1
TGCGCCAGCAGCCTCATGCCGTGGAACACTGAAGCTTTCTTT
CASSLMPWNTEAFF
>NA|TRBJ1-6|NA|TRBV19
TGTGCCAGCATGCCCGCAGGGTATATTTCACCCCTCCACTTT
CASMPAGYISPLHF
>NA|TRBJ2-3|NA|TRBV15
TGTGCCACCAGCAGAGATCGACTGCTATCACCGTCTAGCACAGATACGCAGTATTTT
CATSRDRLLSPSSTDTQYF
>NA|TRBJ1-6|NA|TRBV6-6
TGTGCCAGCAGTCCCTACTCAGGGGTCTCACCCCTCCACTTT
CASSPYSGVSPLHF
>NA|TRBJ1-2|NA|TRBV19
TGTGCCAGTAGTAAGCGGGGGCGTTATGGCTACACCTTC
CASSKRGRYGYTF
>TRBD1|TRBJ1-4|once|TRBV5-1
TGCGCCAGCAGAAAGGGACAGGGGCTTACAACTAATGAAAAACTGTTTTTT
CASRKGQGLTTNEKLFF
>NA|TRBJ2-5|NA|TRBV4-3
TGCGCCAGCAGCCAAGCCGGGGGACTGATACAAGAGACCCAGTACTTC
CASSQAGGLIQETQYF
>NA|TRBJ2-5|NA|TRBV29-1
TGCAGCGTTGAAGATAAAGAGACCCAGTACTTC
CSVEDKETQYF
>NA|TRBJ1-6|NA|TRBV5-4
TGTGCCAGCAGCTTGGGGCAGAATAATTCACCCCTCCACTTT
CASSLGQNNSPLHF
>TRBD1|TRBJ2-1|NA|TRBV29-1
TGCAGCGTTGAAATTCGGGACAGAAAGACCTACAATGAGCAGTTCTTC
CSVEIRDRKTYNEQFF
>NA|TRBJ2-7|NA|TRBV18
TGTGCCAGCTCACTTGGGATGCCCTCTGAGCAGTACTTC
CASSLGMPSEQYF
>NA|TRBJ1-1|NA|TRBV3-1/TRBV3-2
TGTGCCAGCAGCCAATGGACAGCCCTGAACACTGAAGCTTTCTTT
CASSQWTALNTEAFF
>NA|TRBJ2-7|NA|TRBV6-1
TGTGCCAGCAGTGACCATTGGGAGAGCTACGAGCAGTACTTC
CASSDHWESYEQYF
>NA|TRBJ2-5|NA|TRBV11-3
TGTGCCAGCAGCTTTGGAAGGGAAAGGGATGAGACCCAGTACTTC
CASSFGRERDETQYF
>TRBD1|TRBJ1-1|NA|TRBV18
TGTGCCAGCTCACCGATCGGACAGGGGCACACTGAAGCTTTCTTT
CASSPIGQGHTEAFF
>NA|TRBJ1-2|NA|TRBV3-1/TRBV3-2
TGTGCCAGCAGCCCTAACCTTGGGGGAGGCTACACCTTC
CASSPNLGGGYTF
>NA|TRBJ2-1|NA|TRBV20-1
TGCAGTGCTAGTCTTGTGAACTCCTACAATGAGCAGTTCTTC
CSASLVNSYNEQFF
>TRBD1|TRBJ2-5|NA|TRBV5-8
TGTGCCAGCAGCCCGGGACAGGGCCAAGAGACCCAGTACTTC
CASSPGQGQETQYF
>TRBD1|TRBJ1-2|NA|TRBV5-6
TGTGCCAGCAGCTTGGGCCAGGGGGCCGGCGATGACTATGGCTACACCTTC
CASSLGQGAGDDYGYTF
>NA|TRBJ1-3|NA|TRBV5-1
TGCGCCAGCAGCTTTACAGGGCCGCGATATGGAAACACCATATATTTT
CASSFTGPRYGNTIYF
>TRBD1|TRBJ1-2|NA|TRBV5-4
TGTGCCAGCAGCCCACAGGGGAACTATGGCTACACCTTC
CASSPQGNYGYTF